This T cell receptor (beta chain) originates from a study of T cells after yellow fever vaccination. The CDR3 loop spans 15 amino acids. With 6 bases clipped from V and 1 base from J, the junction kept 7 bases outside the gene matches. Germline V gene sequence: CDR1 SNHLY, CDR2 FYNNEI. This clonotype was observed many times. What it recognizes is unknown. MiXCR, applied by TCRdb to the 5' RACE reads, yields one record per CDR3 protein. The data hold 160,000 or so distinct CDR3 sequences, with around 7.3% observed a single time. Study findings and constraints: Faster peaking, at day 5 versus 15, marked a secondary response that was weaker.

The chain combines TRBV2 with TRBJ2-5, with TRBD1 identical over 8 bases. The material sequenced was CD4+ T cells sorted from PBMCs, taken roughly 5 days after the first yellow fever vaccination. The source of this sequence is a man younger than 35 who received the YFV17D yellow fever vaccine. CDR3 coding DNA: TGTGCCAGCAGGATCACCGGGACAGGCCAAGAGACCCAGTACTTC. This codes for CASRITGTGQETQYF. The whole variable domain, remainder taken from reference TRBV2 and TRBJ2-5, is EPEVTQTPSHQVTQMGQEVILRCVPISNHLYFYWYRQILGQKVEFLVSFYNNEISEKSEIFDDQFSVERPDGSNFTLKIRSTKLEDSAMYFCASRITGTGQETQYFGPGTRLLVL.